This entry lists 11 T cell receptor beta chains sequenced from one sample in a study of prognosis after radiotherapy for stage I lung cancer. Template was genomic DNA; TCR beta CDR3 amplified in two multiplex PCR rounds. The first round of PCR was done with primers that matched each TRBV and TRBJ gene. TCRdb called the multiplex PCR reads again in MiXCR, with one record for every CDR3 protein. The data hold about 14,000 distinct CDR3 sequences, with about 57% observed a single time. Sequenced here: PBMCs, sampled before or after stereotactic body radiation therapy (not recorded which). Every receptor here comes from a donor aged 50 or older with non-small cell lung cancer.

This clonotype was detected only once. J is TRBJ2-7 and V is TRBV28, with TRBD2 matching over 12 bases. Trimming took 7 bases from V and 3 from J; bases not matched to a gene: 7. This CDR3 is built from 15 residues. Germline assignment: CDR1 MDHEN and CDR2 SYDVKM. The CDR3 DNA sequence: TGTGCCAGCACCGCTACTAGCGGGGGGAACTACGAGCAGTACTTC. This codes for CASTATSGGNYEQYF.

This clonotype is medium-sized (0.01 to 0.1%). This chain joins TRBV28 and TRBJ2-1; 12 nucleotides agree with TRBD1. The CDR3 covers 15 residues. From germline, CDR1 is MDHEN and CDR2 SYDVKM. After removal of 8 bases from V and 8 bases from J, the junction contained 10 bases not matched to a gene. The CDR3 is CASASGQGAPDEQFF. CDR3 sequence (DNA): TGTGCCAGCGCCTCGGGACAGGGGGCGCCCGATGAGCAGTTCTTC.

By sample fraction, this clonotype is medium-sized. The V and J genes are TRBV24-1 and TRBJ1-3; possible D gene TRBD1, 6 bases. The CDR3 extends over 15 amino acids. Trimming stripped 2 bases from V and 0 bases from J, with 7 bases between. CDR1 is KGHDR and CDR2 is SFDVKD in the germline V gene. For the CDR3, the DNA is TGTGCCACCAGTGATTCACAGGGCTCTGGAAACACCATATATTTT. Translating it yields CATSDSQGSGNTIYF.

V is TRBV18 and J is TRBJ1-2, with D possibly TRBD1 on 6 matching bases. The V gene lost 3 bases and the J gene lost 7 bases, with 15 bases spanning the gap. The CDR3 loop spans 14 amino acids. In germline, CDR1 is KGHSH, CDR2 LQKENI. The CDR3, as DNA: TGTGCCAGCTCACCGGGAACAGGGACGCGTGGCTACACCTTC. Translation gives CASSPGTGTRGYTF. The full variable domain, in which reference TRBV18 and TRBJ1-2 provide the parts outside the CDR3, is NAGVMQNPRHLVRRRGQEARLRCSPMKGHSHVYWYRQLPEEGLKFMVYLQKENIIDESGMPKERFSAEFPKEGPSILRIQQVVRGDSAAYFCASSPGTGTRGYTFGSGTRLTVV.

This clonotype appeared a few times. The rearrangement joins TRBV18 to TRBJ2-5, with 11 bases fitting TRBD1. The CDR3 is 16 residues long. In germline, CDR1 is KGHSH, CDR2 LQKENI. The ends lost 6 bases at V and 2 bases at J; junction bases unmatched: 8. CDR3 sequence (DNA): TGTGCCAGCTCCCTTGGACAGGGGGCTCGGCAAGAGACCCAGTACTTC. Protein sequence: CASSLGQGARQETQYF.

The sample holds many counts of this clonotype. This chain connects TRBV19 to TRBJ2-3; D is possibly TRBD2 (5 bases). V lost 4 bases and J lost 0, with 11 bases in between. This CDR3 has 15 amino acids. Per the germline V gene, CDR1 is LNHDA and CDR2 is SQIVND (reference sequence). The CDR3 loop is CASSTGLLSTDTQYF. Here the CDR3 DNA reads TGTGCCAGTAGTACAGGACTCCTTAGCACAGATACGCAGTATTTT.

By share, this clonotype ranks as medium-sized. The chain joins TRBV20-1 to TRBJ2-1; D might be TRBD2 (5 bases). CDR3 size: 13 residues. CDR1 is DFQATT and CDR2 is SNEGSKA in the germline V gene (reference sequence). V was shortened by 2 bases and J by 6 bases, with 11 bases between the two germline ends. The CDR3: CSARLQTTNEQFF. The CDR3 DNA reads TGCAGTGCTAGATTGCAGACTACCAATGAGCAGTTCTTC.

This clonotype is judged medium-sized. CDR3 in DNA: TGTGCCAGCAGTTCCTACAATGAGCAGTTCTTC. Its translation: CASSSYNEQFF. The chain carries TRBV12-3 or TRBV12-4 and TRBJ2-1, with D unresolved. The CDR3 loop spans 11 amino acids. Trimming pared 4 bases from V and 2 bases from J, leaving 0 bases between.

In this sample, this clonotype is medium-sized (0.01 to 0.1%). The chain combines TRBV24-1 with TRBJ2-1, with 9 bases aligning to TRBD1. Germline CDR1 reads KGHDR; CDR2 reads SFDVKD. The length of the CDR3 is 15 residues. V trimming: 6 bases; J trimming: 8 bases; junction bases outside the gene matches: 10. The DNA for the CDR3 is TGTGCCACCAGTAAGCCGGGACAGGGCCCCCATGAGCAGTTCTTC. It is translated as CATSKPGQGPHEQFF.

In the case of this clonotype: One base separates it from a far larger clone, so it is likely a read error. This chain uses TRBV11-2 with TRBJ2-7; perhaps TRBD1 as D (5 bases). Looked up from germline, CDR1 is SGHAT and CDR2 is FQNNGV. CDR3 size: 15 residues. Written as DNA, the CDR3 is TGTGCCAGCAGCTGTAACGCAGGGTCCTCCCACGAGCAGTACTTC. Protein sequence: CASSCNAGSSHEQYF.

The table lists this clonotype with many counts. V gene TRBV4-1 combines with J gene TRBJ2-5, with TRBD2 identical over 13 bases. CDR1 and CDR2 (germline): MGHRA, YSYEKL. The V and J ends lost 6 bases and 5 bases, in that order; junction bases with no gene match: 9. The CDR3 has 16 amino acids. The CDR3 DNA is TGCGCCAGCAGTCGCGGGACTAGCGGGACGAGGGAGACCCAGTACTTC. Its protein product is CASSRGTSGTRETQYF.